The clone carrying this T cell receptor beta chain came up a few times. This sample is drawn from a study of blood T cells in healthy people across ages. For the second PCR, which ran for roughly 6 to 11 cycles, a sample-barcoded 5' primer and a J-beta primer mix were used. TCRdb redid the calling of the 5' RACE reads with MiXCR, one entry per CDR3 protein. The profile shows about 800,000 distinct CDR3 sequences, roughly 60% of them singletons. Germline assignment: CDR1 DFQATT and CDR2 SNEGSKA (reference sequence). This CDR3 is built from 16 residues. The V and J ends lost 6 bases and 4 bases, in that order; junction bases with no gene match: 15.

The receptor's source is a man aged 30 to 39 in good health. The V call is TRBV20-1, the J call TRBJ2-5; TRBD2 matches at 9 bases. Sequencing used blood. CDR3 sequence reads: CSARLWASGALETQYF. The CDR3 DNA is TGCAGTGCCAGACTATGGGCTAGCGGGGCTTTAGAGACCCAGTACTTC.